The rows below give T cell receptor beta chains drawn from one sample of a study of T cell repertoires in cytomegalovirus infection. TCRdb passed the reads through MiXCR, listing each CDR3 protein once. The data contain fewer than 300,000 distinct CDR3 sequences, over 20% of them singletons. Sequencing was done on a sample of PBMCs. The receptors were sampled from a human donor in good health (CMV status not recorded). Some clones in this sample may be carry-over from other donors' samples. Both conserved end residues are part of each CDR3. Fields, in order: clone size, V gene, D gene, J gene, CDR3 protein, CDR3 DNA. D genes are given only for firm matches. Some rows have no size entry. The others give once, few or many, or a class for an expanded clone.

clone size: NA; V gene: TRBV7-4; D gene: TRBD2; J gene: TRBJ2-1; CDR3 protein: CASSSTRAISGGEYNEQFF; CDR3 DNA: TGTGCCAGCAGCTCGACCAGGGCCATTAGCGGGGGGGAATACAATGAGCAGTTCTTC
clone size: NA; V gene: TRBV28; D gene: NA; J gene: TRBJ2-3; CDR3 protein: CASSLPSPNTQYF; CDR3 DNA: TGTGCCAGCAGTTTGCCCTCCCCGAATACGCAGTATTTT
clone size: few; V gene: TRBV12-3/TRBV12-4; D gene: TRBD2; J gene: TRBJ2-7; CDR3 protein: CASSLGLAGGGYEQYF; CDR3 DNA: TGTGCCAGCAGTCTAGGACTAGCGGGGGGCGGCTACGAGCAGTACTTC
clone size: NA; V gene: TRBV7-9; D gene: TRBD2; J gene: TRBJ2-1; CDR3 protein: CASSLASSGEVRSYNEQFF; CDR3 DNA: TGTGCCAGCAGCTTAGCGAGTAGCGGGGAGGTTCGATCTTACAATGAGCAGTTCTTC
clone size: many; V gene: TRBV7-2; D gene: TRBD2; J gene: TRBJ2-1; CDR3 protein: CASSKLAGGPSEQFF; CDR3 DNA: TGTGCCAGCAGCAAACTAGCGGGAGGGCCCAGTGAGCAGTTCTTC
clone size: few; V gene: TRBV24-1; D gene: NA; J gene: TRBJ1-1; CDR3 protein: CATSDRRMNTEAFF; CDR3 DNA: TGTGCCACCAGTGATCGACGGATGAACACTGAAGCTTTCTTT
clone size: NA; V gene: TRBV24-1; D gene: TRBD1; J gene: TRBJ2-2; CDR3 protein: CATSDPDRGPFNTGELFF; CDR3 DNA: TGTGCCACCAGTGATCCAGACAGGGGGCCGTTCAACACCGGGGAGCTGTTTTTT
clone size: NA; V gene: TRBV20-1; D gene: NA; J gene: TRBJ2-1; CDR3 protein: CSAAGAGGAGIVNEQFF; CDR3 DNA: TGCAGTGCTGCGGGAGCAGGGGGCGCTGGCATAGTCAATGAGCAGTTCTTC
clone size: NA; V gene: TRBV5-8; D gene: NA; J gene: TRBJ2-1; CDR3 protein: CASSFGGLQFNEQFF; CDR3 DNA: TGTGCCAGCAGCTTTGGGGGGCTCCAATTCAATGAGCAGTTCTTC
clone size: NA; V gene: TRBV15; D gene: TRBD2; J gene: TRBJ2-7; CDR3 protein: CATSRLLAGAVEQYF; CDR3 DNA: TGTGCCACCAGCAGATTACTAGCGGGAGCGGTCGAGCAGTACTTC
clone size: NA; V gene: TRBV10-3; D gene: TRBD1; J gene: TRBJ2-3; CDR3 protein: CAISVQGAGTDTQYF; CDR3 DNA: TGTGCCATCAGTGTTCAGGGGGCAGGCACAGATACGCAGTATTTT
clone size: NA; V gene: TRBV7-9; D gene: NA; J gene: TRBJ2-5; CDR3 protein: CASSLGDMRETQYF; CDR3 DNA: TGTGCCAGCAGCTTAGGGGACATGAGAGAGACCCAGTACTTC
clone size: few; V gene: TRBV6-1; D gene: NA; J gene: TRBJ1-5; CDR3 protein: CASSEFISSDQPQHF; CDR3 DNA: TGTGCCAGCAGTGAATTTATCAGTAGCGATCAGCCCCAGCATTTT
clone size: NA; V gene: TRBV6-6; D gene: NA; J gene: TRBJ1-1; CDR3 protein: CASPPRAGIPDTEAFF; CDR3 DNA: TGTGCCAGCCCCCCTAGGGCGGGGATACCCGACACTGAAGCTTTCTTT
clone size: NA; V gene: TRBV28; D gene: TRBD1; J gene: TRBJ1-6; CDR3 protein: CASSSGTDYNSPLHF; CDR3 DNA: TGTGCCAGCAGTTCCGGGACAGACTATAATTCACCCCTCCACTTT
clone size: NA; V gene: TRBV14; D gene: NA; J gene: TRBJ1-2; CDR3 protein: CASSPGYGYTF; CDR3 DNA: TGTGCCAGCAGCCCCGGCTATGGCTACACCTTC
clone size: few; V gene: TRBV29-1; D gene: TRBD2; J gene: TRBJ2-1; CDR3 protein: CSVDSGRGMGNEQFF; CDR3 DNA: TGCAGCGTTGATAGCGGGAGGGGCATGGGGAATGAGCAGTTCTTC
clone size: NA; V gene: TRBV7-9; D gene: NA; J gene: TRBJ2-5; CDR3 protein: CASSQRDVETQYF; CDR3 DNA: TGTGCCAGCAGCCAAAGGGACGTCGAGACCCAGTACTTC
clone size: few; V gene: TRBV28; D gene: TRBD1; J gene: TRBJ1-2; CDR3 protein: CASSTTGVWGYTF; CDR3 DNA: TGTGCCAGCAGTACGACAGGGGTTTGGGGCTACACCTTC
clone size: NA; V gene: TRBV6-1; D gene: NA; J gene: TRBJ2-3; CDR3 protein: CASSRRSTDTQYF; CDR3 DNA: TGTGCCAGCAGCCGCCGGTCCACAGATACGCAGTATTTT
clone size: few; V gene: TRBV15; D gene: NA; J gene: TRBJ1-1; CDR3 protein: CATSRVGGTEAFF; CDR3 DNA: TGTGCCACCAGCAGAGTGGGGGGCACTGAAGCTTTCTTT
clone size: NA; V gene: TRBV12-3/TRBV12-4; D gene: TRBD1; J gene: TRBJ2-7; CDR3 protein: CASSGQGARGEQYF; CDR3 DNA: TGTGCCAGCAGTGGACAGGGGGCTAGGGGCGAGCAGTACTTC
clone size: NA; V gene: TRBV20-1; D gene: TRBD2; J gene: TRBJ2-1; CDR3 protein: CSASLLAGRDNEQFF; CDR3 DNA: TGCAGTGCTTCCTTACTAGCGGGGAGAGACAATGAGCAGTTCTTC
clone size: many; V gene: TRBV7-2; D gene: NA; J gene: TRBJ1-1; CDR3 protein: CASSSPNREGTEAFF; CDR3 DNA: TGTGCCAGCAGCTCCCCTAACAGGGAAGGAACTGAAGCTTTCTTT
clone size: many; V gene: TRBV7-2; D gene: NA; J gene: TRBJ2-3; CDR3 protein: CASSLGRRGSTDTQYF; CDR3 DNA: TGTGCCAGCAGCTTAGGGCGGCGGGGAAGCACAGATACGCAGTATTTT
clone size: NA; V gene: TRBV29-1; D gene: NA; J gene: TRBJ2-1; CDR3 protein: CSVEGPWGRSSYNEQFF; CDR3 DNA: TGCAGCGTTGAAGGGCCTTGGGGGCGGAGCTCCTACAATGAGCAGTTCTTC
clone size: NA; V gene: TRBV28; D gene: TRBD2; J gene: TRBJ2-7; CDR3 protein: CASSPPGLAGSQF; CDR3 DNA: TGTGCCAGCAGTCCACCGGGACTAGCGGGATCCCAGTTC
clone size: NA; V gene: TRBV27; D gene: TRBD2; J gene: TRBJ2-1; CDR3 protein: CASSLELAGAGVGQYNEQFF; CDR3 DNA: TGTGCCAGCAGTTTAGAACTAGCGGGGGCTGGTGTAGGTCAATACAATGAGCAGTTCTTC
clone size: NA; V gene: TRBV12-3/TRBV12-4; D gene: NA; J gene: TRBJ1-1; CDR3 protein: CASSPQSSTEAFF; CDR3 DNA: TGTGCCAGCAGCCCACAGTCTAGCACTGAAGCTTTCTTT
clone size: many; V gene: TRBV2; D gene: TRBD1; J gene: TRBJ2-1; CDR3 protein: CASMTDRDNEQFF; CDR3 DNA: TGTGCCAGCATGACGGACAGGGACAATGAGCAGTTCTTC
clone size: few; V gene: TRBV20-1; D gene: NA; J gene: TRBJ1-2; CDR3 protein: CSASPRSLKSYTF; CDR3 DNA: TGCAGTGCTAGCCCCAGGTCCCTGAAAAGCTACACCTTC
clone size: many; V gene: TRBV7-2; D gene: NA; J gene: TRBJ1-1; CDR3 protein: CASNEDRNTEAFF; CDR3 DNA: TGTGCCAGCAATGAAGACAGGAACACTGAAGCTTTCTTT
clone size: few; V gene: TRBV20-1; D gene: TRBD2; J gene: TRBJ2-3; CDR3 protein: CSAGLAGGQFTDTQYF; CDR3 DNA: TGCAGTGCTGGACTAGCGGGAGGGCAATTCACAGATACGCAGTATTTT
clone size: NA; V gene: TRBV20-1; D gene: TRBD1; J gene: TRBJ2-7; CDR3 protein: CSARDQGTGRHEQYF; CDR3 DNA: TGCAGTGCTAGAGATCAGGGGACAGGCAGGCACGAGCAGTACTTC
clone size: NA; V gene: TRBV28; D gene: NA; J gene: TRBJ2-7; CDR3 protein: CASTETGTLYEQYF; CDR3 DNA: TGTGCCAGCACCGAAACAGGGACCCTCTACGAGCAGTACTTC
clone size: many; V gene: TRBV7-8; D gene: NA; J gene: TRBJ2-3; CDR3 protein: CASSLGGTNPQYF; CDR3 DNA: TGTGCCAGCAGCTTAGGGGGCACAAACCCGCAGTATTTT
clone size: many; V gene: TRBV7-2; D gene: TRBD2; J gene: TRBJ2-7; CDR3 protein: CASSATSGGAHEQYF; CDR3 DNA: TGTGCCAGCAGCGCAACTAGCGGGGGGGCCCACGAGCAGTACTTC
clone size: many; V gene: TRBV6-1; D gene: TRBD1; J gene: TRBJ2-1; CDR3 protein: CASADGGTGTYNEQFF; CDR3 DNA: TGTGCCAGTGCAGACGGGGGGACAGGGACCTACAATGAGCAGTTCTTC
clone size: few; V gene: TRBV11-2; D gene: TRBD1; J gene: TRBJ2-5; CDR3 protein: CASSWTGYGETQYF; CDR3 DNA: TGTGCCAGCAGCTGGACAGGGTATGGGGAGACCCAGTACTTC
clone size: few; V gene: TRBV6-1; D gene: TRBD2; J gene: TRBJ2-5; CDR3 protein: CASSGGLAGRQETQYF; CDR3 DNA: TGTGCCAGCAGTGGGGGACTAGCGGGACGCCAAGAGACCCAGTACTTC
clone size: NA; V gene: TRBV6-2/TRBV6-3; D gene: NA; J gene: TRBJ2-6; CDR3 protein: CASTKWGSGANVLTF; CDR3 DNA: TGTGCCAGCACCAAGTGGGGGTCTGGGGCCAACGTCCTGACTTTC
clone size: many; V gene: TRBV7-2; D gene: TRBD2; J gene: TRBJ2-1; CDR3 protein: CASSRTSGGAYNEQFF; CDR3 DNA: TGTGCCAGCAGCAGAACTAGCGGGGGGGCCTACAATGAGCAGTTCTTC
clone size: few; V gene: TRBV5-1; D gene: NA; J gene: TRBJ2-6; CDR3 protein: CASSSIFSGANVLTF; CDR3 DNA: TGCGCCAGCAGCTCTATCTTCTCTGGGGCCAACGTCCTGACTTTC